This T cell receptor (beta chain) derives from a study of blood T cells in healthy people across ages. Regarding the study as a whole: Both naive CD4+ cell counts and diversity were greater in long-lived donors than in aged donors. Roughly linear declines in TCR beta diversity per million T cells occurred with age.

The germline V gene encodes CDR1 DFQATT and CDR2 SNEGSKA (reference sequence). The CDR3 totals 15 residues. Trimming cost V 0 bases and J 6 bases, with 17 bases left between them. Combining a sample-barcoded 5' primer with a J-beta primer mix, a second PCR ran for 7 to 11 cycles. All cDNA molecules were each tagged by a template-switch adaptor with 12 random nucleotides. TCRdb used MiXCR to reprocess the 5' RACE reads, holding one entry per CDR3 protein. Of hundreds of thousands of distinct CDR3 sequences in the sample, about 45% were seen once. As regards this clonotype: What it recognizes is unknown.

Per-sample yields of isolated PBMCs were at least 7 million. The chain employs TRBV20-1 and TRBJ1-2, with a possible D match to TRBD1 (5 bases). Sequencing was performed on blood. The receptor was isolated from a man older than 75 in good health. CDR3 DNA: TGCAGTGCTAGAGAATCAGCCGCAGGGTCCCATGGCTACACCTTC. Amino acid sequence: CSARESAAGSHGYTF.